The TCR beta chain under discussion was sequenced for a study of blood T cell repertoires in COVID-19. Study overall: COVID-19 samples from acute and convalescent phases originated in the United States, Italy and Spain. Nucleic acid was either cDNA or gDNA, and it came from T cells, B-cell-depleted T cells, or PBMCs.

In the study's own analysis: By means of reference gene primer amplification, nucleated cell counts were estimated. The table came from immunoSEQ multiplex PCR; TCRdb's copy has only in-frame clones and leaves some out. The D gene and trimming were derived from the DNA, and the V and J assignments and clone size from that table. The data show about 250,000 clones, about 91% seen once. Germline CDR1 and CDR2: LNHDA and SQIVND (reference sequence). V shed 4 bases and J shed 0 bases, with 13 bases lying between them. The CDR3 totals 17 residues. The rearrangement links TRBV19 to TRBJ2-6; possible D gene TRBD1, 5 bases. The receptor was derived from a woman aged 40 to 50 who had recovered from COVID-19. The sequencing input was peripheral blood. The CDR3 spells CASSTRQFSSGANVLTF. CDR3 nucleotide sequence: TGTGCCAGTAGTACCAGACAGTTTTCCTCTGGGGCCAACGTCCTGACTTTC.